This record concerns one TCR beta chain sequence. A read error may account for a junction end that differs from germline. This record comes from a study of molecular identifiers for immune sequencing clone quantification. TCR libraries were built in bulk with a published protocol and specific TCR primers. Each CDR3 protein gets one entry after TCRdb re-called the PCR reads with MiXCR. The table includes approximately 90,000 distinct CDR3 sequences, less than 25% detected once. Germline V gene data show CDR1 as MDHEN and CDR2 as SYDVKM. CDR3 length equals 17 residues. The TCR comes from a human donor in good health. Some libraries in this study had Jurkat cell RNA spiked in. The sample comprised naive CD8+ T cells from blood, with Jurkat cell RNA spiked in. Subset defined: FACS-sorted CD8+CD4-CCR7+CD45RA+ naive T cells. The rearrangement uses TRBV28 and TRBJ2-1; TRBD2 matches 9 bases. The CDR3 nucleotides are TGTGCCAGCAGTTTTGTGCGCGGGGGGGCCCCCTACAGTGAGCAGTTCTTC. This encodes CASSFVRGGAPYSEQFF.